A selection of T cell receptor beta chains follows, all from one sample in a study of glioma-infiltrating T cells. MiXCR, applied by TCRdb to the multiplex PCR reads, yields one record per CDR3 protein. The sample yields about 380,000 distinct CDR3 sequences, 41% seen once. The sample was glioma tissue, nonneoplastic brain tissue, or PBMCs (not recorded which). The receptors stem from a human donor with low-grade glioma or glioblastoma, undergoing nonglioma brain surgery, or in good health (not recorded which). The CDR3 runs from the conserved cysteine through the conserved F or W.

V | CDR3
TRBV6-2/TRBV6-3 | CASSYSRRIAATYEQYF
TRBV20-1 | CSDRDRQGLGNTIYF
TRBV4-1 | CASRRLGGSNTEAFF
TRBV4-3 | CASSRPSPGQLNTEAFF
TRBV5-4 | CASRQAGWRTDTQYF
TRBV6-1 | CASRDPGGVRFLETQYF
TRBV28 | CASSPALGLQDNIQYF
TRBV27 | CASRFFGGGEQYF
TRBV7-2 | CASSLQGTGYEQYF
TRBV19 | CASLNRDGPIYF
TRBV7-6 | CASSFGQGGQETQYF
TRBV7-9 | CASSAGLAVYNEQYF
TRBV7-2 | CASSSSDPLTEAFF
TRBV20-1 | CSASDQGAGYNEKFF
TRBV27 | CASSPGLAGAGGELFF
TRBV5-1 | CASSPGGQYSGYTF
TRBV4-1 | CASSPLPRPDGYTF
TRBV6-1 | CASSEELNSPLHF
TRBV7-9 | CASSLAAGVVGTQYF
TRBV7-2 | CASSNTGPPGNTIYF
TRBV4-3 | CASSQGGAGGTDTQYF
TRBV25-1 | CASSRQGGQPLHF
TRBV20-1 | CSAKNGGGGEQYF
TRBV7-9 | CASMLAGRYEQYF
TRBV4-1 | CASSHAEPLNYGYTF
TRBV2 | CASKRQGSTGELFF
TRBV25-1 | CASITPPLGGEINYGYTF
TRBV28 | CASSLLVGGEQSF
TRBV20-1 | CSAPSRERYF
TRBV27 | CASRPLDREAYEKYF
TRBV5-1 | CASSFSGDEQFF
TRBV6-2/TRBV6-3 | CASRRTGTGTLAYEQYF
TRBV5-4 | CASSLDSLYGYTF
TRBV29-1 | CSVVTRALNTEAFF
TRBV28 | CASSYGGRNAFF
TRBV6-1 | CASSAGPLNTEAFF
TRBV28 | CASSLAGALDTQYF
TRBV6-1 | CASRKQVDSNQPQHF
TRBV12-3/TRBV12-4 | CASSQRGTELGPQHF
TRBV6-1 | CASSEAGMLTGELFF
TRBV12-3/TRBV12-4 | CASSLNVGLEQYF
TRBV20-1 | CSANINYNSPLHF
TRBV3-1 | CASSQELAPYNEQFF
TRBV18 | CASSPEGQAGEQYF
TRBV6-1 | CASSSRTGPYTGELFF
TRBV28 | CASSHGLQETQYF
TRBV6-6 | CASSYSGSQETQYF
TRBV5-1 | CASRPAGGSTDTQYF
TRBV19 | CASSISNRQLNTEAFF
TRBV20-1 | CSAPPMRNQETQYF
TRBV4-1 | CASSPLGVTYEQYF
TRBV7-2 | CASSPRSAGRSYNEQFF
TRBV7-2 | CASSLYETQYF
TRBV2 | CASSDPRDNEQFF
TRBV15 | CATGSGHEYEQYF
TRBV19 | CASSPSGTGPVQYF
TRBV20-1 | CSASQTTSSYEQYF
TRBV19 | CASSIDVGPNQPQHF
TRBV6-2/TRBV6-3 | CASSHNYEQYF
TRBV15 | CATSRSTGHYQPQHF